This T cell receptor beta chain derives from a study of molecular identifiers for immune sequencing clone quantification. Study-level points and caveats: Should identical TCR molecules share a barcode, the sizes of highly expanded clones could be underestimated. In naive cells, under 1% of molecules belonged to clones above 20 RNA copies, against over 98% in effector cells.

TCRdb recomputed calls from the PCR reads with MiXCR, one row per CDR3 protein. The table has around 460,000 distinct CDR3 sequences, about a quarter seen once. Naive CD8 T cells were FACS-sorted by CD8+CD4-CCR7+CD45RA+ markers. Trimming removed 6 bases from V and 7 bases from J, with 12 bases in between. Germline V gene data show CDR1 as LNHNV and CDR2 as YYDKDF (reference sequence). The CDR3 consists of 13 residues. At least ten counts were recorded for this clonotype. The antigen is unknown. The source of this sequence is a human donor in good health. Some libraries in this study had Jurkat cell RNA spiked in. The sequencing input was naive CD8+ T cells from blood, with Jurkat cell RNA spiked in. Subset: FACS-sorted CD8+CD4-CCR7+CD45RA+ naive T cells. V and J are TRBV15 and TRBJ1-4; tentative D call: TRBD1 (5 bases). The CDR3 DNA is TGTGCCACCAGATGGGGGATCGGTGAAAAACTGTTTTTT. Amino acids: CATRWGIGEKLFF.